The sequence of this T cell receptor beta chain was determined in a study of blood T cell repertoires in COVID-19. TCRdb's copy holds only in-frame clones and misses some; the assay was immunoSEQ multiplex PCR. The sample has roughly 260,000 clones, about 87% seen once. The CDR3 is 15 residues long. Trimming took 4 bases from V and 1 from J; bases not matched to a gene: 6. The germline V gene has CDR1 SGHRS and CDR2 YFSETQ. V gene TRBV5-1 combines with J gene TRBJ1-1; 8 bases align to TRBD1. Sequencing was carried out using peripheral blood. This receptor was obtained from a man aged 55 to 69 who had recovered from COVID-19. The chain's CDR3 is CASSRQGAQNTEAFF. The CDR3 DNA follows: TGCGCCAGCAGCAGGCAGGGGGCTCAGAACACTGAAGCTTTCTTT.